This TCR beta chain was documented in a study of control samples from healthy donors and cancer patients. V trimming: 5 bases; J trimming: 3 bases; junction bases outside the gene matches: 6. From germline, CDR1 is SGHAT and CDR2 FQNNGV. The CDR3 consists of 14 residues. This clone was seen a handful of times. The assay was immunoSEQ multiplex PCR, and TCRdb's table has in-frame clones only and misses some. The sample holds 100,000 to 150,000 clones, 89% seen once. The rearrangement uses TRBV11-2 and TRBJ1-1; 7 nucleotides line up with TRBD1. The sequenced sample consisted of PBMCs. The origin of this receptor is a man over 45 with head and neck cancer. The CDR3 loop is CASSITQGDTEAFF. The CDR3 DNA reads TGTGCCAGCAGCATTACTCAGGGGGACACTGAAGCTTTCTTT.